This T cell receptor beta chain is drawn from a study of persistence of HIV-infected CD4 T cells. Germline assignment: CDR1 MNHEY and CDR2 SMNVEV (reference sequence). This CDR3 is built from 15 residues. The ends lost 3 bases at V and 1 base at J; junction bases unmatched: 2. As regards this clone: Its antigen is unknown.

This was the immunoSEQ version 4 assay in survey mode. Using immunoSEQ multiplex PCR, the repertoire was profiled, and TCRdb retains in-frame clones only, with some absent. The sample holds over 30,000 clones, more than 75% seen once. Overall study results and limits: Compared with CD3/CD28-stimulated cells, CMV- and Gag-responding cells showed lower TCRbeta richness. Degenerate expanded CDR3beta sequences were enriched among CMV- and Gag-responding cells. The rare CMV-responding cells with HIV-1 proviruses were not separately TCR-sequenced.

The stimulus was lysate of CMV-infected fibroblasts, around 9.3 ug/mL. Sorted nonresponding memory CD4+ T cells were CD40L-negative, CD69-negative, CD45RO-high. Donors had CD4+ T cell counts above 400 cells/uL and were CMV-seropositive. This TCR was sampled from an adult woman with HIV who was CMV-seropositive. The chain employs TRBV27 and TRBJ2-2; 7 bases fit TRBD2. This specimen consisted of CD4+ T cells sorted from PBMCs after approximately 19-hour stimulation, obtained from a patient who received antiretroviral therapy. The CDR3 DNA is TGTGCCAGCAGTTTGGGGACTAAGAACACCGGGGAGCTGTTTTTT. Translating gives CASSLGTKNTGELFF.